These 24 T cell receptor beta chains share one sample of origin, sequenced in a study of early T cells in non-severe SARS-CoV-2 infection. TCRdb reprocessed the 5' RACE reads via MiXCR and lists one record per CDR3 protein. This sample has around 76,000 distinct CDR3 sequences, with 11% found just once. Material for sequencing was whole blood. The receptors stem from an adult who was a healthcare worker with PCR-confirmed SARS-CoV-2 infection or an uninfected control (not recorded which).

J is TRBJ2-2 and V is TRBV3-1; D is undetermined. Germline loops: CDR1 LGHDT, CDR2 YNNKEL (reference sequence). This CDR3 has 15 amino acids. V was shortened by 0 bases and J by 3 bases, with 8 bases between the two germline ends. As DNA, the CDR3 is TGTGCCAGCAGCCAAGATCAGGTCGACACCGGGGAGCTGTTTTTT. As protein: CASSQDQVDTGELFF.

This clonotype has a count of ten or more. This chain connects TRBV29-1 to TRBJ2-7; TRBD1 aligns across 10 bases. This CDR3 region has 11 residues. The germline CDR1 and CDR2 sequences are SQVTM and ANQGSEA. The V segment lost 7 bases and the J segment 5 bases; nucleotides outside the gene matches: 2. The CDR3 DNA reads TGCAGCGGGGGACAGGGGAACGAGCAGTACTTC. Amino acid sequence: CSGGQGNEQYF.

This clonotype was counted only a few times. CDR3 DNA: TGCGCCAGCAGCTGGGGTACTAGCTCTGGGGCCAACGTCCTGACTTTC. As protein: CASSWGTSSGANVLTF. The chain has TRBV5-1 and TRBJ2-6; perhaps TRBD2 as D (5 bases). The CDR3 contains 16 residues. Germline-derived CDR1 and CDR2 are SGHRS and YFSETQ. The germline V and J ends were trimmed by 3 bases and 0 bases, with 10 bases remaining between them.

V is TRBV20-1 and J is TRBJ1-2; TRBD1 is a possible D gene (5 bases). CDR3 length equals 15 residues. The V gene's germline CDR1 is DFQATT and CDR2 SNEGSKA (reference sequence). The V and J ends lost 6 bases and 2 bases respectively, with 19 bases between them. This CDR3 reads CSAPPKRGSNYGYTF. CDR3 in DNA: TGCAGTGCCCCTCCAAAGAGGGGATCAAACTATGGCTACACCTTC.

Ten or more counts support this clonotype. V gene TRBV6-5 combines with J gene TRBJ1-1; the D gene is possibly TRBD1 (5 bases). The V and J ends lost 2 bases and 6 bases respectively, with 10 bases between them. The CDR3 spans 13 residues. CDR1 MNHEY and CDR2 SVGAGI come from the germline V gene. The CDR3 DNA reads TGTGCCAGCAGTTACGGGGGGGTCGCTGAAGCTTTCTTT. It is translated as CASSYGGVAEAFF.

This clonotype appeared many times. This sequence joins TRBV7-9 and TRBJ1-4; D not resolved. V was trimmed by 0 bases and J by 8 bases, leaving 10 bases between them. Germline CDR1 is SEHNR and CDR2 is FQNEAQ (reference sequence). The CDR3 is made up of 14 amino acids. DNA of the CDR3: TGTGCCAGCAGCTTAGCCGGGGTGGAGGAAAAACTGTTTTTT. This gives the protein CASSLAGVEEKLFF.

By share, this clonotype ranks as medium-sized. This chain uses TRBV11-2 with TRBJ2-5; 7 nucleotides match TRBD2. The V gene end was trimmed by 3 bases and the J gene end by 2 bases; junction bases not matched to a gene: 3. The V gene's germline CDR1 is SGHAT and CDR2 FQNNGV. CDR3 length equals 14 residues. Here the CDR3 DNA reads TGTGCCAGCAGCTTCTCCGGGGGGCAAGAGACCCAGTACTTC. It yields the protein CASSFSGGQETQYF.

This clonotype has just a few counts. The V gene is TRBV10-1, the J gene TRBJ2-7, with a tentative D call TRBD1 (5 bases). V lost 0 bases, J lost 4 bases, and 10 bases lay in between. The germline V gene has CDR1 WNHNN and CDR2 SYGVQD (reference sequence). There are 14 residues in the CDR3. CDR3 DNA: TGCGCCAGCAGTGAGTCGAACAGGATGTACGAGCAGTACTTC. Its translation: CASSESNRMYEQYF.

This clonotype was observed a handful of times. The chain employs TRBV29-1 and TRBJ2-3; D ambiguous. The germline V and J ends were trimmed by 4 bases and 0 bases, with 5 bases remaining between them. Germline values: CDR1 SQVTM, CDR2 ANQGSEA. The CDR3 is 12 residues long. CDR3 in amino acids: CSVGQSTDTQYF. In DNA, the CDR3 is TGCAGCGTTGGGCAGAGCACAGATACGCAGTATTTT.

In its sample, this clonotype was seen a few times. The genes are TRBV10-3 and TRBJ1-1; no clear D. CDR3 size: 14 residues. Germline CDR1 is ENHRY and CDR2 is SYGVKD. V gave up 6 bases and J gave up 4 bases, with 15 bases separating them. DNA for the CDR3: TGTGCCATCAGCCGACTGGGCTCTGCCACTGAAGCTTTCTTT. It yields the protein CAISRLGSATEAFF.

The chain employs TRBV10-3 and TRBJ1-6, with 9 nucleotides matching TRBD1. The CDR3 totals 16 residues. Germline V gene sequence: CDR1 ENHRY, CDR2 SYGVKD. V trimming: 2 bases; J trimming: 7 bases; junction bases outside the gene matches: 6. Here the CDR3 DNA reads TGTGCCATCAGTGAGGTCACCGGACAGGGGAATTCACCCCTCCACTTT. It codes for CAISEVTGQGNSPLHF.

This clonotype showed up many times. The chain couples TRBV6-6 to TRBJ1-1; TRBD1 is a possible D gene (5 bases). From germline, CDR1 is MNHNY and CDR2 SVGAGI (reference sequence). Trimming shortened V by 2 bases and J by 0 bases, and 19 bases separated the two germline ends. The length of the CDR3 is 18 residues. The CDR3: CASSYPYWDGPMNTEAFF. CDR3 bases: TGTGCCAGCAGTTACCCCTACTGGGACGGGCCTATGAACACTGAAGCTTTCTTT.

This clonotype was seen many times. V gene TRBV7-9 combines with J gene TRBJ1-5, with D unclear. The V gene's germline CDR1 is SEHNR and CDR2 FQNEAQ (reference sequence). Trimming cost V 5 bases and J 0 bases, with 5 bases left between them. CDR3 size: 13 residues. The CDR3 is CASSPDSNQPQHF. The CDR3 bases are TGTGCCAGCAGCCCTGATAGCAATCAGCCCCAGCATTTT.

In its sample, this clonotype was seen many times. This rearrangement joins TRBV7-4 to TRBJ2-3; perhaps TRBD2 as D (5 bases). The germline V gene has CDR1 SGHVT and CDR2 SQSDAQ. Trimming pared 3 bases from V and 1 base from J, leaving 17 bases between. The CDR3 is 17 residues long. CDR3 sequence (DNA): TGTGCCAGCAGCTTTAAGGCGGTAGCGATACGCACAGATACGCAGTATTTT. It codes for CASSFKAVAIRTDTQYF.

This rearrangement joins TRBV18 to TRBJ1-6; the D gene is possibly TRBD1 (5 bases). CDR3 size: 15 residues. From germline, CDR1 is KGHSH and CDR2 LQKENI. Trimming removed 5 bases from V and 8 bases from J, with 16 bases in between. The CDR3 DNA reads TGTGCCAGCTCAGCAACACGGGGCTCGGATTCACCCCTCCACTTT. Translating it yields CASSATRGSDSPLHF.

The table lists this clonotype with many counts. The rearrangement uses TRBV6-2 or TRBV6-3 and TRBJ2-7, with TRBD2 matching over 10 bases. V gave up 7 bases and J gave up 3 bases; unmatched junction bases: 6. The CDR3 is 14 residues long. CDR1 and CDR2 (germline): MNHEY, SVGEGT. This chain's CDR3 is CASKERGGLYEQYF. As DNA, the CDR3 is TGTGCCAGCAAAGAGCGGGGGGGCCTCTACGAGCAGTACTTC.

This clonotype has only a few counts. This chain uses TRBV2 with TRBJ2-2, with D perhaps matching TRBD1 (6 bases). Germline V CDR1 and CDR2: SNHLY, FYNNEI. V was clipped by 6 bases and J by 2 bases, with 10 bases between them. The CDR3 consists of 14 residues. The CDR3 bases are TGTGCCAGCAGAGACAGGACAAACACCGGGGAGCTGTTTTTT. It yields the protein CASRDRTNTGELFF.

The genes are TRBV6-2 or TRBV6-3 and TRBJ2-7; D remains ambiguous. CDR1 MNHEY and CDR2 SVGEGT come from the germline V gene. The CDR3 consists of 14 residues. Between the trimmed V and J ends, which lost 7 bases and 0 bases, there was a span of 13 bases. The CDR3 DNA reads as TGTGCCAGCACTGATAGTCCGAGCTCCTACGAGCAGTACTTC. Its protein product is CASTDSPSSYEQYF.

This clonotype occurred once. One end of the junction varies from germline; a read error may be responsible. This chain uses TRBV12-5 with TRBJ1-3; TRBD1 matches 7 bases. The CDR3 runs 13 residues. The V gene's germline CDR1 is LGHNT and CDR2 FRNRAP. In nucleotides, the CDR3 is TGTGCTAGTAACAGGGGCTCTGAAAACACCATATATTTT. This gives the protein CASNRGSENTIYF.

V is TRBV6-2 or TRBV6-3 and J is TRBJ2-7; the D is unclear. This CDR3 region has 12 residues. Germline CDR1 and CDR2: MNHEY and SVGEGT. V gave up 6 bases and J gave up 4 bases, with 10 bases separating them. The CDR3 region has the DNA TGTGCCAGCAGCCTAAACCGGTACGAGCAGTACTTC. This encodes CASSLNRYEQYF.

This clonotype came up a few times. The V and J genes are TRBV2 and TRBJ1-4; D is ambiguous. V was cut by 3 bases and J by 5 bases, with 10 bases left in between. This CDR3 region has 14 residues. Germline CDR1 is SNHLY and CDR2 is FYNNEI. The CDR3 DNA reads as TGTGCCAGCAGTGAGTGGGCTCTGAATGAAAAACTGTTTTTT. Translated: CASSEWALNEKLFF. Based on the CDR3 plus reference TRBV2 and TRBJ1-4, the full variable domain is EPEVTQTPSHQVTQMGQEVILRCVPISNHLYFYWYRQILGQKVEFLVSFYNNEISEKSEIFDDQFSVERPDGSNFTLKIRSTKLEDSAMYFCASSEWALNEKLFFGSGTQLSVL.

This chain connects TRBV10-3 to TRBJ2-1; the match to TRBD1 covers 7 bases. The CDR3 sequence is 14 residues long. J lost 4 bases, V lost 4 bases, and 4 bases had no gene match. In germline, CDR1 is ENHRY, CDR2 SYGVKD. The DNA of the CDR3 is TGTGCCATCAGTGGACAGGGCGATTACAATGAGCAGTTCTTC. Its translation is CAISGQGDYNEQFF.

There are many counts of this clonotype. The chain uses TRBV20-1 and TRBJ2-3; no clear D gene. The CDR3 spans 13 residues. Germline V gene sequence: CDR1 DFQATT, CDR2 SNEGSKA (reference sequence). Trimming pared 0 bases from V and 4 bases from J, leaving 8 bases between. The CDR3 spells CSARDYRADTQYF. CDR3 DNA sequence: TGCAGTGCTAGAGATTACCGGGCAGATACGCAGTATTTT.

This clonotype was seen only a few times. The chain has TRBV3-1 and TRBJ1-5; no reliable D call. V was trimmed by 0 bases and J by 3 bases, leaving 9 bases between them. The length of the CDR3 is 15 residues. Per germline, CDR1 LGHDT and CDR2 YNNKEL (reference sequence). CDR3 sequence: CASSQDYALNQPQHF. The CDR3 DNA reads TGTGCCAGCAGCCAAGATTATGCCCTCAATCAGCCCCAGCATTTT.